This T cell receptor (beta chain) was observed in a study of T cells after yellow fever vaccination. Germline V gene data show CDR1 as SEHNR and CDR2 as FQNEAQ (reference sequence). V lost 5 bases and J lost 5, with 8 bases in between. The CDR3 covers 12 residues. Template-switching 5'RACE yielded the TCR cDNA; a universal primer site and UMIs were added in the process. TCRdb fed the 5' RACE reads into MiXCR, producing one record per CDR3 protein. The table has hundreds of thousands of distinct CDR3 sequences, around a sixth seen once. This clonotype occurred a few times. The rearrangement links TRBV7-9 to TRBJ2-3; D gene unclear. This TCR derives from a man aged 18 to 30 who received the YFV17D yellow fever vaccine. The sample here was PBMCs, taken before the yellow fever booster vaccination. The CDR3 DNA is TGTGCCAGCAGCCTAATTGAAGATACGCAGTATTTT. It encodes CASSLIEDTQYF.